The 20 T cell receptor beta chains listed next were all sequenced from one sample in a study of T-cell memory formation after mild COVID-19. TCRdb itself ran the 5' RACE reads through MiXCR, one entry per CDR3 protein. Found here are under 200,000 distinct CDR3 sequences, 9.5% to 13% of them singletons; the top ten hold roughly 3.8%. Sample: PBMCs or a T cell subset sorted from them (not recorded which). These receptors originate from a man in his late teens or twenties who had mild COVID-19 (a few samples of this study predate the infection). Cell type and time point are not known.

V gene TRBV5-1 combines with J gene TRBJ1-1; D remains ambiguous. V was cut by 4 bases and J by 3 bases, with 16 bases left in between. CDR3 size: 15 residues. Germline CDR1 reads SGHRS; CDR2 reads YFSETQ. The CDR3 sequence is CASSLIGREDTEAFF. CDR3 bases: TGCGCCAGCAGCCTGATAGGGAGGGAGGACACTGAAGCTTTCTTT.

The chain uses TRBV5-1 and TRBJ2-7; unclear D gene. Germline V CDR1 and CDR2: SGHRS, YFSETQ. Trimming stripped 4 bases from V and 2 bases from J, with 7 bases between. The CDR3 has 12 residues. DNA of the CDR3: TGCGCCAGCAGCGAACAACCCTACGAGCAGTACTTC. It codes for CASSEQPYEQYF.

This clonotype has ten or more counts. The chain joins TRBV5-6 to TRBJ1-5; D uncertain. CDR3 length: 13 amino acids. The germline V and J ends were trimmed by 1 base and 5 bases, with 7 bases remaining between them. Germline lookup yields CDR1 SGHDT and CDR2 YYEEEE. The CDR3 here is CASSLSWDQPQHF. DNA of the CDR3: TGTGCCAGCAGCTTGTCCTGGGATCAGCCCCAGCATTTT.

The CDR3 nucleotides are TGCGCCAGCAGCTGGGCCCCCGAAGGGGCCAAAAACATTCAGTACTTC. Translating gives CASSWAPEGAKNIQYF. The chain has TRBV5-1 and TRBJ2-4; no reliable D call. The V gene lost 3 bases and the J gene lost 1 base, with 14 bases spanning the gap. Germline CDR1 and CDR2: SGHRS and YFSETQ. The CDR3 covers 16 residues.

This clonotype was seen only a few times. CDR3 nucleotide sequence: TGTGCCAGCAGCGTAGACCGCGGGGCTGAGCAGTTCTTC. It specifies CASSVDRGAEQFF. The chain combines TRBV9 with TRBJ2-1; tentatively, D is TRBD2 (6 bases). Per the germline V gene, CDR1 is SGDLS and CDR2 is YYNGEE. This CDR3 has 13 residues. The V and J ends lost 0 bases and 9 bases respectively, with 10 bases between them.

The chain is built from TRBV4-3 and TRBJ1-6, with no clear D. The CDR3 covers 16 residues. V lost 1 base and J lost 3, with 10 bases in between. Germline V lookup: CDR1 LGHNA, CDR2 YSLEER. CDR3 nucleotide sequence: TGCGCCAGCAGCCAAGGTGTGGATTTCTATAATTCACCCCTCCACTTT. This sequence encodes CASSQGVDFYNSPLHF.

This clonotype was recorded many times. The V gene is TRBV7-2, the J gene TRBJ2-6; D call uncertain. Trimming pared 5 bases from V and 0 bases from J, leaving 14 bases between. The CDR3 covers 17 residues. Germline V gives CDR1 SGHTA, CDR2 FQGNSA. The DNA of the CDR3 is TGTGCCAGCAGCAAGAGTCCCCTATTCTCTGGGGCCAACGTCCTGACTTTC. Translated: CASSKSPLFSGANVLTF.

The rearrangement links TRBV7-3 to TRBJ2-3; 11 bases align to TRBD2. The length of the CDR3 is 15 residues. Germline values: CDR1 SGHTA, CDR2 FQGTGA. After removal of 4 bases from V and 4 bases from J, the junction contained 4 bases not matched to a gene. The CDR3 sequence: CASSSNSGGADTQYF. The CDR3 region has the DNA TGTGCCAGCAGCTCAAATAGCGGGGGGGCAGATACGCAGTATTTT. The whole variable domain, remainder taken from reference TRBV7-3 and TRBJ2-3, is GAGVSQTPSNKVTEKGKYVELRCDPISGHTALYWYRQSLGQGPEFLIYFQGTGAADDSGLPNDRFFAVRPEGSVSTLKIQRTERGDSAVYLCASSSNSGGADTQYFGPGTRLTVL.

The rearrangement links TRBV20-1 to TRBJ1-5; D might be TRBD1 (5 bases). Trimming cost V 2 bases and J 3 bases, with 8 bases left between them. Germline V lookup: CDR1 DFQATT, CDR2 SNEGSKA (reference sequence). The CDR3 length is 13 residues. The CDR3 spells CSARRGNNQPQHF. DNA for the CDR3: TGCAGTGCTAGAAGGGGCAACAATCAGCCCCAGCATTTT.

This clonotype was detected a few times. The chain links TRBV7-9 to TRBJ2-1; D ambiguous. V lost 1 base to trimming and J lost 2 bases, with 9 bases between them. Germline values: CDR1 SEHNR, CDR2 FQNEAQ (reference sequence). The CDR3 spans 15 residues. The CDR3 nucleotides are TGTGCCAGCAGCTTAGACGGCAGAACCTACAATGAGCAGTTCTTC. Its translation: CASSLDGRTYNEQFF.

V is TRBV12-3 or TRBV12-4 and J is TRBJ1-6; no clear D. The CDR3 sequence is 12 residues long. With 2 bases removed from V and 8 bases from J, the gap between germline ends came to 4 bases. The chain's CDR3 is CASSLTDSPLHF. The CDR3 DNA reads TGTGCCAGCAGTTTAACAGATTCACCCCTCCACTTT.

The CDR3 DNA is TGTGCCAGCAGCTTATACGGGACAGGGGGGAACACTGAAGCTTTCTTT. Protein sequence: CASSLYGTGGNTEAFF. V usage is TRBV7-3 and J usage is TRBJ1-1, with TRBD1 matching over 11 bases. V shed 2 bases, J shed 1 base, and the junction held 3 bases outside the gene matches. This CDR3 region has 16 residues. Germline lookup yields CDR1 SGHTA and CDR2 FQGTGA.

This rearrangement joins TRBV6-1 to TRBJ2-2; the match to TRBD2 covers 8 bases. The J segment lost 5 bases and the V segment lost 8 bases, leaving 7 bases of the junction unmatched. The CDR3 length is 14 residues. From germline, CDR1 is MNHNS and CDR2 SASEGT. As DNA, the CDR3 is TGTGCCAGCCCGGGGGGGGACTGGACCGGGGAGCTGTTTTTT. Translation gives CASPGGDWTGELFF.

This clonotype was observed a few times. The rearrangement joins TRBV3-1 to TRBJ1-2; 8 nucleotides match TRBD1. Germline V CDR1 and CDR2: LGHDT, YNNKEL (reference sequence). The V gene end was trimmed by 4 bases and the J gene end by 14 bases; junction bases not matched to a gene: 9. The length of the CDR3 is 12 residues. Here the CDR3 DNA reads TGTGCCAGCAGCCCGACCCGGACAGGGATTACCTTC. Its protein product is CASSPTRTGITF.

This clonotype was observed a few times. The rearrangement joins TRBV12-3 or TRBV12-4 to TRBJ1-1; D unresolved. This CDR3 spans 13 amino acids. V lost 2 bases and J lost 10, with 14 bases in between. CDR3 nucleotide sequence: TGTGCCAGCAGTTTAAATTTCGGTCTCGGAGCTTTCTTT. Its translation: CASSLNFGLGAFF.

The chain joins TRBV7-2 to TRBJ2-1; a weak D match, TRBD2 (6 bases). The CDR3 is made up of 13 amino acids. The germline V gene has CDR1 SGHTA and CDR2 FQGNSA. Between the trimmed V and J ends, which lost 5 bases and 9 bases, there was a span of 14 bases. The CDR3 DNA reads TGTGCCAGCAGCGCCTCTAGCGTTGGTGAGCAGTTCTTC. Translation: CASSASSVGEQFF. The full variable domain, completed using reference TRBV7-2 and TRBJ2-1, is GAGVSQSPSNKVTEKGKDVELRCDPISGHTALYWYRQSLGQGLEFLIYFQGNSAPDKSGLPSDRFSAERTGGSVSTLTIQRTQQEDSAVYLCASSASSVGEQFFGPGTRLTVL.

This chain uses TRBV7-2 with TRBJ1-2, with 7 bases lining up with TRBD1. Per the germline V gene, CDR1 is SGHTA and CDR2 is FQGNSA. V lost 5 bases, J lost 6 bases, and 6 bases stayed unmatched. The CDR3 has 13 amino acids. Written as DNA, the CDR3 is TGTGCCAGCAGCCAAGCGACAGGGAATGGCTACACCTTC. Protein product: CASSQATGNGYTF.

This clonotype turned up a few times. The V gene is TRBV5-1, the J gene TRBJ2-5; 8 positions match TRBD1. The junction had 7 bases not matched to a gene; V was cut back by 4 bases and J by 5 bases. CDR3 length equals 14 residues. Per the germline V gene, CDR1 is SGHRS and CDR2 is YFSETQ. Here the CDR3 reads CASSGWTGPETQYF. In DNA form, the CDR3 reads TGCGCCAGCAGCGGATGGACAGGGCCTGAGACCCAGTACTTC.

Turning to this clonotype: A read error may account for a junction end that differs from germline. The chain uses TRBV5-1 and TRBJ1-1; perhaps TRBD1 as D (5 bases). This CDR3 comprises 15 residues. The germline CDR1 and CDR2 sequences are SGHRS and YFSETQ. The chain's CDR3 is CASSLAPGMNIEAFF. Written as DNA, the CDR3 is TGCGCCAGCAGCTTGGCGCCAGGGATGAACATTGAAGCTTTCTTT.

The chain links TRBV9 to TRBJ2-2; D might be TRBD2 (6 bases). The CDR3 contains 16 residues. V was shortened by 0 bases and J by 1 base, with 10 bases between the two germline ends. CDR1 SGDLS and CDR2 YYNGEE come from the germline V gene. The CDR3 loop reads CASSVDPRGNTGELFF. In nucleotides, the CDR3 is TGTGCCAGCAGCGTAGATCCGCGGGGGAACACCGGGGAGCTGTTTTTT.